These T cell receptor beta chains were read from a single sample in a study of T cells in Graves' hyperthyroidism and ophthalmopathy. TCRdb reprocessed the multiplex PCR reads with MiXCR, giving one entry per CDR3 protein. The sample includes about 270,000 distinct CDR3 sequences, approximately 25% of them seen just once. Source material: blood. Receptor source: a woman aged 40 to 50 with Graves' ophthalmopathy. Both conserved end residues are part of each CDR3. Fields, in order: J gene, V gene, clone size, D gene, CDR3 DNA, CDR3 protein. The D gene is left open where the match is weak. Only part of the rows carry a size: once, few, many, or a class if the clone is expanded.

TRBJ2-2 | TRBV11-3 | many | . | TGTGCCAGCAGCTCTTTCAGAGGTACCGGGGAGCTGTTTTTT | CASSSFRGTGELFF
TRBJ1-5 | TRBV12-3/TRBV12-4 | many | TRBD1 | TGTGCCAGCAGTCCGGACAGGGGGAATCAGCCCCAGCATTTT | CASSPDRGNQPQHF
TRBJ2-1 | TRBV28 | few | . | TGTGCCAGCAGTAGCCCCCGGTCCTACGAGCAGTTCTTC | CASSSPRSYEQFF
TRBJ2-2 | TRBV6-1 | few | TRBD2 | TGTGCCAGCGCACCAGCGGGGAACTCATACACCGGGGAGCTGTTTTTT | CASAPAGNSYTGELFF
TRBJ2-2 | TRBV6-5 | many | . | TGTGCCAGCTCATGGGGGGGGGAGCTGTTTTTT | CASSWGGELFF
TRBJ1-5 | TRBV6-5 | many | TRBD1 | TGTGCCAGCAAAATGCCAGGGACAGGCAATCAGCCCCAGCATTTT | CASKMPGTGNQPQHF
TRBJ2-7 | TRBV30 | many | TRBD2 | TGTGCCTGGAGTGGGGGACTAGCGCACGAGCAGTACTTC | CAWSGGLAHEQYF
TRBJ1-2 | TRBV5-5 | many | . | TGTGCCAGCAGCTTCGAGGTTGGTTATGGCTACACCTTC | CASSFEVGYGYTF
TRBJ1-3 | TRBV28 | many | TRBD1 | TGTGCCAGCAGACCTTTGACAGGGGACCAGGGAAACACCATATATTTT | CASRPLTGDQGNTIYF
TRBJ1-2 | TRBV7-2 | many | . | TGTGCCAGCAGCTTAGGGACTGTCGCGGGCTATGGCTACACCTTC | CASSLGTVAGYGYTF
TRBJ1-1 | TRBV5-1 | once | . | TGCGCCAGCAGCTTGGGGTGGCGGATGAACACTGAAGCTTTCTTT | CASSLGWRMNTEAFF
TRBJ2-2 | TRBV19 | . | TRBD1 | TGTGCCAGTAGTATCGAGACAGGGCGCACCGGGGAGCTGTTTTTT | CASSIETGRTGELFF
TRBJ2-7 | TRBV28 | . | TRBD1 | TGTGCCACCAACCGGGACAGGCCCTACGAGCAGTACTTC | CATNRDRPYEQYF
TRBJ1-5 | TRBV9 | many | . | TGTGCCAGCAGCGTAGATGTCAATCAGCCCCAGCATTTT | CASSVDVNQPQHF
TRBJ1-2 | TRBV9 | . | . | TGTGCCAGCAGCGTAGGGGGGGCATCTGGAGGCTACACCTTC | CASSVGGASGGYTF
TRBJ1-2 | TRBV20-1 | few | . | TGCAGTGTCTCCTGGAGAGGGATCGGCTACACCTTC | CSVSWRGIGYTF
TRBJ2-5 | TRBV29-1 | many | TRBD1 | TGCAGCGTTATAGGACAGGGGCGCGAGACCCAGTACTTC | CSVIGQGRETQYF
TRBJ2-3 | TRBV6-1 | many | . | TGTGCCAGCTTAGGAAACGCAGATACGCAGTATTTT | CASLGNADTQYF
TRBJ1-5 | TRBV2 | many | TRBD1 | TGTGCCAGCAGTGGTCGGACAGGGGGGCTATATAGCAATCAGCCCCAGCATTTT | CASSGRTGGLYSNQPQHF
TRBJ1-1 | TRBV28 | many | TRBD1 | TGTGCCAGCAGTTTCGGACAGGATCGGTACACTGAAGCTTTCTTT | CASSFGQDRYTEAFF
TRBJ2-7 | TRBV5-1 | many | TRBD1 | TGCGCCAGCAGCTTTGATTTTACGGACAGGGACTACGAGCAGTACTTC | CASSFDFTDRDYEQYF
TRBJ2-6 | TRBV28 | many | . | TGTGCCAGCAGTCCTCCTCTGCCCTTCTCTGGGGCCAACGCCCTGACTTTC | CASSPPLPFSGANALTF
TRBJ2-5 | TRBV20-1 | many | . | TGCAGTGCTGTCCGGGCCCAAGAGACCCAGTACTTC | CSAVRAQETQYF
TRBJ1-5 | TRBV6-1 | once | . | TGTGCCAGCGGTACGCAGGGATACAATCAGCCCCAGCATTTT | CASGTQGYNQPQHF
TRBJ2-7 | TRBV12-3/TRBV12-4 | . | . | TGTGCCAGCAGTTTGGGTAGGCGCCTCTCCTACGAGCAGTACTTC | CASSLGRRLSYEQYF
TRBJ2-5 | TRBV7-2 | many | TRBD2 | TGTGCCAGCAGCGCCGAGGGAGGGCCGTGGGAGACCCAGTACTTC | CASSAEGGPWETQYF
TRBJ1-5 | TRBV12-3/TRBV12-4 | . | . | TGTGCCAGCACCACAGGGTCTAACAATCAGCCCCAGCATTTT | CASTTGSNNQPQHF
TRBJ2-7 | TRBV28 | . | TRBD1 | TGTGCCAGCAGTTTACTTGACAGGGGGCTATACGAGCAGTACTTC | CASSLLDRGLYEQYF
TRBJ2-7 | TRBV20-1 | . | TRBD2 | TGCAGTGCCAGAGCTAGCGGGAGGTCCTACGAGCAGTACTTC | CSARASGRSYEQYF
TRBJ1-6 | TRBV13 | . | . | TGTGCCAGCAGCTTCCCCGGGGTTGGTTCACCCCTCCACTTT | CASSFPGVGSPLHF
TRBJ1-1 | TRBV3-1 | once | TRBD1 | TGTGCCAGCAGCCAAGGCGGGAGGGGGCGGTACACTGAAGCTTCCTTT | CASSQGGRGRYTEASF
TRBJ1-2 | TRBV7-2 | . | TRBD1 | TGTGCCAGCAGCCTCGTATCGGGACAGGCTGGTGGCTACACCTTC | CASSLVSGQAGGYTF
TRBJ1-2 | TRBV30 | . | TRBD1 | TGTGCCTGGAGTGTCGGGACAGGAAACTATGGCTACACCTTC | CAWSVGTGNYGYTF
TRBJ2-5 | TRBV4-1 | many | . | TGTGCCAGCAGCCAAGTGGGTGGAGAGACCCAGTACTTC | CASSQVGGETQYF
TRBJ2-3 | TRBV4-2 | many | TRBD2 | TGTGCCAGCAGCCAGGGTGGACTAGCCCGCACAGATACGCAGTATTTT | CASSQGGLARTDTQYF
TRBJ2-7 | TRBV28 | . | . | TGTGCCGTTTCATCCTACGAGCAGTACTTC | CAVSSYEQYF
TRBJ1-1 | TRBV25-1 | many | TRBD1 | TGTGCCAGCACCCGAGGGCAGGGGGCTGAAGCTTTCTTT | CASTRGQGAEAFF
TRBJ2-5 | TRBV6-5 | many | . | TGTGCCAGCAGCAGACAGGCCCAAGAGACCCAGTACTTC | CASSRQAQETQYF
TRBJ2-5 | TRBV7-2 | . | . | TGTGCCAGCAGCTATCCCTTCCGGGGAGAGACCCAGTACTTC | CASSYPFRGETQYF
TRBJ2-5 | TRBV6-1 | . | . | TGTGCCAGCAAACAGGACCCCGCCGCTCGCTATCCTGAGACCCAGTACTTC | CASKQDPAARYPETQYF
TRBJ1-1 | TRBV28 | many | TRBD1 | TGTGCCAGCAGGGGGACAGGGAACACTGAAGCTTTCTTT | CASRGTGNTEAFF
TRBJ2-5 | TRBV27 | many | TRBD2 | TGTGCCAGCAGGAAAGGACTAGCGGGAGGAGAGACCCAGTACTTC | CASRKGLAGGETQYF
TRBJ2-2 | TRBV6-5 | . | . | TGTGCCAGCAGTTCCGAGGGGTGGGCACTTGGGACCGGGGAGCTGTTTTTT | CASSSEGWALGTGELFF
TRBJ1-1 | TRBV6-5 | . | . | TGTGCCAGCAGTTACTCGGGCAGGGAAGGGAACACTGAAGCTTTCTTT | CASSYSGREGNTEAFF
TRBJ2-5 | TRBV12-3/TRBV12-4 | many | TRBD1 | TGTGCCAGCAGTTTCGGACAGGGATACGAGACCCAGTACTTC | CASSFGQGYETQYF
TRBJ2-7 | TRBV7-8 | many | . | TGTGCCAGCAGCTTAGACGGATCTGGGGAGCAGTACTTC | CASSLDGSGEQYF
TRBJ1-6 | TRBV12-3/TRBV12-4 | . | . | TGTGCCAGCAGTTTAGCGCATCGGGAGACACCCCTCCACTTT | CASSLAHRETPLHF
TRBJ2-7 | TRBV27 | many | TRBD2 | TGTGCCAGCAGTTTGGCCGGGACTAAATCCTACGAGCAGTACTTC | CASSLAGTKSYEQYF
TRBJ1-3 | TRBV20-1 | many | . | TGCAGTGCCCAGGATACCTTAGGAATCTCCGGAAACACCATATATTTT | CSAQDTLGISGNTIYF
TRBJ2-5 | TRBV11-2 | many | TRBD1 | TGTGCCAGCAGTTCCGGAGCAGGGGGAACCCAAGAGACCCAGTACTTC | CASSSGAGGTQETQYF
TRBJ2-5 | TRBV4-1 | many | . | TGCGCCAGCAGCCAAGAAGCCTTGGGGGGAACCCAGACCCAGTACTTC | CASSQEALGGTQTQYF
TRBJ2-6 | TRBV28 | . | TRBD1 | TGTGCCAGCAGTTCAACCGGACAGGGGGTATCTGGGGCCAACGTCCTGACTTTC | CASSSTGQGVSGANVLTF